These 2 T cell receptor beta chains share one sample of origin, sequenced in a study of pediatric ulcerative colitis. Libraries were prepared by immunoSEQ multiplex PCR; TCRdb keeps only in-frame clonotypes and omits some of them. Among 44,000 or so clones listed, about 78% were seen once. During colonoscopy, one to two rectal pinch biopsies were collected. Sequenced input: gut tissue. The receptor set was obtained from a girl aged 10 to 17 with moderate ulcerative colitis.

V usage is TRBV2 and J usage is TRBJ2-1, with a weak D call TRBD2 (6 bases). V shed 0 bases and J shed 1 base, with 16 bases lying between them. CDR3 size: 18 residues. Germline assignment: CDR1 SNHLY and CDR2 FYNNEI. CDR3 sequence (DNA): TGTGCCAGCAGTGAAGCCGTAAGCCAGCGGGTGTCCTACAATGAGCAGTTCTTC. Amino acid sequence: CASSEAVSQRVSYNEQFF.

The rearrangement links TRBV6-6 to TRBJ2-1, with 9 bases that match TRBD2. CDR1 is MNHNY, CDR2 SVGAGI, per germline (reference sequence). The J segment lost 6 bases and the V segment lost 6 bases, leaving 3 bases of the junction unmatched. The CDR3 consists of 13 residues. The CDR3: CASSQGLANEQFF. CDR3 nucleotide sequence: TGTGCCAGCAGCCAGGGACTAGCCAATGAGCAGTTCTTC.